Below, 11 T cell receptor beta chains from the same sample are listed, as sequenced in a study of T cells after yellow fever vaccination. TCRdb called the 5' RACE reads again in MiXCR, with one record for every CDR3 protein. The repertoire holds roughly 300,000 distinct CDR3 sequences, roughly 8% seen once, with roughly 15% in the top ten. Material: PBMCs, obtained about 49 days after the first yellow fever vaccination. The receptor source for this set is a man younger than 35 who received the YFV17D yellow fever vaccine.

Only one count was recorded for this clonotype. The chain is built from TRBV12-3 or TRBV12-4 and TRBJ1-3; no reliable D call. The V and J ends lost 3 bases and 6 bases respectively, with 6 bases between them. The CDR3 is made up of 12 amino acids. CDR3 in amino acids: CASSLSENTIYF. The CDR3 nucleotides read TGTGCCAGCAGTTTGTCCGAAAACACCATATATTTT.

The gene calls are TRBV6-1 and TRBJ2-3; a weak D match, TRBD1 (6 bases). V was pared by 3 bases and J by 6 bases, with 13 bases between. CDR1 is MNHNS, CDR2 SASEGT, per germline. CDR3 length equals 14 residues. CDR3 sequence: CASSDRHQGDTQYF. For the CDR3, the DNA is TGTGCCAGCAGTGACCGACATCAGGGGGATACGCAGTATTTT.

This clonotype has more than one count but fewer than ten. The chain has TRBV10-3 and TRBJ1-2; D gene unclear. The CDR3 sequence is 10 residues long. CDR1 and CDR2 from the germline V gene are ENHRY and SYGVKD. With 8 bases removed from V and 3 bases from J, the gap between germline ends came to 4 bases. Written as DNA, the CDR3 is TGTGCCATCGGGGACTATGGCTACACCTTC. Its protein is CAIGDYGYTF.

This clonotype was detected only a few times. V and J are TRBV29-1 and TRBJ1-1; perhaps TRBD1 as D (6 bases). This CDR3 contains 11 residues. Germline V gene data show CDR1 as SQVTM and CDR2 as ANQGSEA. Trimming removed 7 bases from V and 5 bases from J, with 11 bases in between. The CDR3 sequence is CSGRRGTEAFF. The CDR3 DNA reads TGCAGCGGAAGAAGGGGGACTGAAGCTTTCTTT.

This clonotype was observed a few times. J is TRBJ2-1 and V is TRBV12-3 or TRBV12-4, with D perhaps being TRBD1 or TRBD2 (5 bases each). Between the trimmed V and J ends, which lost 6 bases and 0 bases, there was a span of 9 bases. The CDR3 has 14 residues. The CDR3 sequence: CASSEGFSYNEQFF. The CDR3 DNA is TGTGCCAGCAGCGAGGGGTTCTCCTACAATGAGCAGTTCTTC.

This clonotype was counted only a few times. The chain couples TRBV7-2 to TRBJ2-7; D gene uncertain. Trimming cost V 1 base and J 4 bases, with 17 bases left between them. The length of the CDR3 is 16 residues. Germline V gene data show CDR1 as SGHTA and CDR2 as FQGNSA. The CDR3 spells CASSLEPTGALYEQYV. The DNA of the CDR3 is TGTGCCAGCAGCTTAGAGCCCACTGGCGCCCTATACGAGCAGTACGTC.

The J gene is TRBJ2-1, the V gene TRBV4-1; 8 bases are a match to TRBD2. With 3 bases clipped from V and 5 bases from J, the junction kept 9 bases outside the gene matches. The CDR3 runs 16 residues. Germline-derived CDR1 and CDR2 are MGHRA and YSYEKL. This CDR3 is CASSQRGAGTHNEQFF. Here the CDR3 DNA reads TGCGCCAGCAGCCAGCGGGGGGCAGGGACACACAATGAGCAGTTCTTC.

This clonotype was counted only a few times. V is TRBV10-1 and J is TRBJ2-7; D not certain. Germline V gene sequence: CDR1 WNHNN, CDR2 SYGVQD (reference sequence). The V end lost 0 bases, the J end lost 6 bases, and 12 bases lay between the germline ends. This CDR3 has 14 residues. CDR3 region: CASSESGPRGEQYF. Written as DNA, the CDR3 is TGCGCCAGCAGTGAGTCAGGACCGCGAGGCGAGCAGTACTTC.

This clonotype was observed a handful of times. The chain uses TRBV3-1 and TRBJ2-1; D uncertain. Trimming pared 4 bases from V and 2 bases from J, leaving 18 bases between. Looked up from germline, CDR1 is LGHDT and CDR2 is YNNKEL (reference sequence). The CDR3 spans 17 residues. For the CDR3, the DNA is TGTGCCAGCAGCCCCTATCCAGGCACGAGTCCCTACAATGAGCAGTTCTTC. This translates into CASSPYPGTSPYNEQFF.

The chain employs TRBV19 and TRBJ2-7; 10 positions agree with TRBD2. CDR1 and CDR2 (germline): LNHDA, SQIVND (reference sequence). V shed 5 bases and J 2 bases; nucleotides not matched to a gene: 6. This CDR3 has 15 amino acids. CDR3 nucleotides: TGTGCCAGTAGTCTTAGCGGGGGGTTGACCTACGAGCAGTACTTC. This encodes CASSLSGGLTYEQYF. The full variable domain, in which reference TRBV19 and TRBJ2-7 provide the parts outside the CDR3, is DGGITQSPKYLFRKEGQNVTLSCEQNLNHDAMYWYRQDPGQGLRLIYYSQIVNDFQKGDIAEGYSVSREKKESFPLTVTSAQKNPTAFYLCASSLSGGLTYEQYFGPGTRLTVT.

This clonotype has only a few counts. The CDR3, as DNA: TGTGCCAGCAGCTGGACAGGGGATGGCCCCACGCCCCAGCATTTT. Amino acids: CASSWTGDGPTPQHF. The chain carries TRBV7-9 and TRBJ1-5; 9 positions match TRBD1. CDR1 and CDR2 (germline): SEHNR, FQNEAQ (reference sequence). This CDR3 spans 15 amino acids. J gave up 9 bases and V 4 bases, and 10 bases lay outside the gene matches.